This TCR beta chain was captured in a study of T cell responses to AZD1222 COVID-19 vaccine. The study's findings and limits: Donor demographics were predominantly white British with a female majority; clonal diversity may be underestimated. Reports indicate that nearly half of spike-specific TCRs are directed at unmutated variant regions. Spike-specific TCR depth and breadth grew after two AZD1222 doses.

Profiling relied on immunoSEQ multiplex PCR, and the TCRdb table lists in-frame clones only, not all of them. The table has about 140,000 clones, approximately 93% seen once. Germline V CDR1 and CDR2: SGHNT, YYREEE (reference sequence). This CDR3 contains 15 residues. Trimming shortened V by 1 base and J by 3 bases, and 11 bases separated the two germline ends. A single count supports this clone. Its antigen is still unknown. This specimen consisted of peripheral blood, obtained on day 0 of MenACWY control vaccination. The clonotype comes from an adult in good health. The chain couples TRBV5-4 to TRBJ1-3; possible D gene TRBD1, 6 bases. The CDR3 reads CASSLKGGIGNTIYF. CDR3 nucleotide sequence: TGTGCCAGCAGCTTGAAGGGGGGCATTGGAAACACCATATATTTT.